This T cell receptor (beta chain) was profiled in a study of T-cell memory formation after mild COVID-19. Across the whole study: The two donors had largely donor-specific TCR clusters.

Points from the study as a whole: Memory sampled before infection contained some responding clones, suggesting cross-reactive memory joined.

5'RACE primed at constant segments yielded TCR alpha and TCR beta cDNA libraries bearing sample barcodes and UMIs. TCRdb passed the 5' RACE reads through MiXCR, listing each CDR3 protein once. The data show approximately 490,000 distinct CDR3 sequences, roughly 22% seen once. The ends were cut back, 2 bases at V and 4 bases at J, with 15 bases in the middle. CDR3 length: 16 amino acids. Germline-derived CDR1 and CDR2 are SGHVS and FQNEAQ. Regarding this clonotype: Its antigen is not identified.

This receptor was taken from an adult woman who had mild COVID-19 (a few samples of this study predate the infection). Cell type and time point are not known. V and J are TRBV7-8 and TRBJ1-3; D gene unclear. The sample taken for sequencing was PBMCs or a T cell subset sorted from them (not recorded which). The CDR3 bases are TGTGCCAGCAGCTTACGTGCTGCGGTCTTGGGAAACACCATATATTTT. Residues: CASSLRAAVLGNTIYF.